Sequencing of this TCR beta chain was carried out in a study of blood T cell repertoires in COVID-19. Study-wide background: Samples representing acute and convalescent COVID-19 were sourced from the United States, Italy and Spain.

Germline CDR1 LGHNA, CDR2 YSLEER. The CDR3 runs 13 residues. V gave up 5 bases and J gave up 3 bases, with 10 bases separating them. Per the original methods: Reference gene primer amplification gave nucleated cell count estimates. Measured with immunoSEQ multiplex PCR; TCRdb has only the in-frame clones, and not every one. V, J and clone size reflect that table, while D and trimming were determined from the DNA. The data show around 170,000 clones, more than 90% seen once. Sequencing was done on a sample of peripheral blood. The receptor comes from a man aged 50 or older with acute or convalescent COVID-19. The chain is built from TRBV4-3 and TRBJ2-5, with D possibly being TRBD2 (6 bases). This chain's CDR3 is CASSTGLKETQYF. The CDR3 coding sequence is TGCGCCAGCAGCACCGGACTAAAAGAGACCCAGTACTTC.